This TCR beta chain was captured by sequencing in a study of T cells in Graves' hyperthyroidism and ophthalmopathy. Using about 10 ml of fresh peripheral blood, PBMCs were prepared. This CDR3 contains 15 residues. Unmatched junction bases numbered 12, after V lost 5 bases and J lost 7 bases. Germline V gene lookup returns CDR1 DFQATT and CDR2 SNEGSKA (reference sequence). This clonotype has a handful of counts. Amplified TCR beta CDR3 regions derived from RNA transcripts. When the TCR CDR3 underwent first-round RT-PCR, the HTBI primer set was used. MiXCR, run by TCRdb on the multiplex PCR reads, gives a single entry per CDR3 protein. The data show about 640,000 distinct CDR3 sequences, with less than 25% seen just once and 30% to 40% held by the top ten.

The sample comprised blood. The chain employs TRBV20-1 and TRBJ2-5, with 11 bases aligning to TRBD2. The sequence came from a man aged 25 to 45 with Graves' ophthalmopathy. The CDR3 here is CSAARTSGGLGTQYF. The CDR3 DNA is TGCAGTGCTGCCCGTACTAGCGGGGGCTTAGGGACCCAGTACTTC.